Below, 22 T cell receptor beta chains from the same sample are listed, as sequenced in a study of immune evolution from preneoplasia to lung adenocarcinoma (dated by TCRdb to the early 2020s). Preparation of the library involved the immunoSEQ multiplex PCR assay. What TCRdb holds here is the immuneACCESS table cut down to in-frame rearrangements. Part of the clones is not present; checked against another copy, under half of the missing clones reflect an unresolved V gene, and the others are unexplained. The sample yields some 9,000 clones; approximately 75% were counted once. Approximately 3% of the sample belongs to the ten largest clones. The sample taken for sequencing was FFPE lung adenocarcinoma in situ tissue. The cell subset or site label, as the study defines it: preinvasive adenocarcinoma in situ (AIS). Every receptor here comes from a person between 70 and 80 years old with lung adenocarcinoma.

The V call is TRBV7-2, the J call TRBJ2-1; 8 positions agree with TRBD1. V shed 4 bases and J 3 bases; nucleotides not matched to a gene: 5. Per the germline V gene, CDR1 is SGHTA and CDR2 is FQGNSA. The CDR3 has 15 residues. This CDR3 is CASSSSGTGYNEQFF. CDR3 bases: TGTGCCAGCAGCTCCTCCGGGACAGGCTACAATGAGCAGTTCTTC.

The rearrangement links TRBV5-1 to TRBJ2-5; D is possibly TRBD1 or TRBD2 (5 bases each). With the DNA end fitting TRBJ2-7 better, the J assignment may be wrong. The CDR3 totals 15 residues. Germline V gene lookup returns CDR1 SGHRS and CDR2 YFSETQ. The CDR3 DNA reads as TGCGCCAGCAGCTACGACAGCAGCGGCTTCTACGAGCAGTACTTC. Its translation: CASSYDSSGFYEQYF.

This chain uses TRBV7-9 with TRBJ1-1, with 8 nucleotides matching TRBD1. The CDR3 has 15 residues. Germline loops: CDR1 SEHNR, CDR2 FQNEAQ (reference sequence). Trimming removed 4 bases from V and 2 bases from J; junction bases left unmatched: 6. Here the CDR3 DNA reads TGTGCCAGCAGCTCGCCCGGGACAGGCAACACTGAAGCTTTCTTT. Translated, it gives CASSSPGTGNTEAFF.

The chain links TRBV30 to TRBJ2-2, with D hard to call. The CDR3 runs to 13 residues. CDR1 is GTSNPN and CDR2 is SVGIG in the germline V gene (reference sequence). Trimming removed 3 bases at V and 4 bases at J, with 9 bases between. This CDR3 is CAWREVLTGELFF. The CDR3 bases are TGTGCCTGGAGAGAAGTCCTCACCGGGGAGCTGTTTTTT.

The rearrangement joins TRBV6-1 to TRBJ1-5, with 9 bases matching TRBD1. V shed 6 bases, J shed 2 bases, and the junction held 5 bases outside the gene matches. The CDR3 extends over 15 amino acids. The germline gives CDR1 MNHNS, CDR2 SASEGT. CDR3 nucleotide sequence: TGTGCCAGCAGAACAGGGGGCGGGGGCAATCAGCCCCAGCATTTT. This translates into CASRTGGGGNQPQHF.

The chain couples TRBV18 to TRBJ2-5; no reliable D call. From germline, CDR1 is KGHSH and CDR2 LQKENI. Trimming removed 2 bases at V and 10 bases at J, with 8 bases between. The length of the CDR3 is 11 residues. The CDR3, as DNA: TGTGCCAGCTCACCATCGGAGTTCCAGTACTTC. It is translated as CASSPSEFQYF.

This clone has more than one count but fewer than ten. V usage is TRBV5-1 and J usage is TRBJ2-3; 8 positions agree with TRBD2. Losses at the gene ends were 4 bases for V and 4 bases for J; bases not matched to a gene: 5. The CDR3 sequence is 14 residues long. The germline V gene has CDR1 SGHRS and CDR2 YFSETQ. In nucleotides, the CDR3 is TGCGCCAGCAGCCCGAGACTAGCGTCAGATACGCAGTATTTT. This encodes CASSPRLASDTQYF.

The genes are TRBV6-6 and TRBJ1-5; D is unresolved. This CDR3 is built from 11 residues. The ends were cut back, 6 bases at V and 9 bases at J, with 9 bases in the middle. CDR1 is MNHNY, CDR2 SVGAGI, per germline (reference sequence). CDR3 in DNA: TGTGCCAGCAGCCCCGGGTGGCCCCAGCATTTT. This codes for CASSPGWPQHF.

The V gene is TRBV7-2, the J gene TRBJ2-5; unclear D gene. Germline assignment: CDR1 SGHTA and CDR2 FQGNSA. This CDR3 spans 16 amino acids. Trimming took 0 bases from V and 4 from J, leaving 15 bases between them. The DNA for the CDR3 is TGTGCCAGCAGCTTAGCTTTAACCACGACAAGAGAGACCCAGTACTTC. This translates into CASSLALTTTRETQYF.

J is TRBJ1-6 and V is TRBV6-5; possible D gene TRBD1, 6 bases. Germline V gene sequence: CDR1 MNHEY, CDR2 SVGAGI. Trimming shortened V by 4 bases and J by 11 bases, and 18 bases separated the two germline ends. This CDR3 region has 15 residues. CDR3 region: CASSFSRQADAPLHF. As DNA, the CDR3 is TGTGCCAGCAGTTTCTCCCGACAGGCCGATGCACCCCTCCACTTT.

The genes are TRBV15 and TRBJ2-5; D uncertain. The germline V gene encodes CDR1 LNHNV and CDR2 YYDKDF (reference sequence). The CDR3 loop spans 12 amino acids. V lost 5 bases, J lost 4 bases, and 8 bases lay in between. The CDR3 DNA is TGTGCCACCAGCCGCGCTACAGAGACCCAGTACTTC. Amino acids: CATSRATETQYF.

The V gene is TRBV2, the J gene TRBJ1-5, with TRBD1 identical over 8 bases. The CDR3 totals 13 residues. Per the germline V gene, CDR1 is SNHLY and CDR2 is FYNNEI. The V gene end was trimmed by 7 bases and the J gene end by 9 bases; junction bases not matched to a gene: 8. CDR3 nucleotide sequence: TGTGCCAGCAAGGGGACAGGCCCTGGGCCCCAGCATTTT. Its translation is CASKGTGPGPQHF.

V gene TRBV6-5 combines with J gene TRBJ1-5, with TRBD1 matching over 7 bases. The CDR3 length is 15 residues. V shed 5 bases, J shed 7 bases, and the junction held 11 bases outside the gene matches. Germline V lookup: CDR1 MNHEY, CDR2 SVGAGI. CDR3 in DNA: TGTGCCAGCAGTGGTCAAGGGGCAGGGGGACAGCCCCAGCATTTT. Translating it yields CASSGQGAGGQPQHF.

The chain uses TRBV20-1 and TRBJ2-7; 7 bases map to TRBD2. The junction had 7 bases not matched to a gene; V was cut back by 8 bases and J by 6 bases. This CDR3 is 11 amino acids long. Looked up from germline, CDR1 is DFQATT and CDR2 is SNEGSKA (reference sequence). The CDR3 sequence is CSQAGPGEQYF. Written as DNA, the CDR3 is TGCAGTCAAGCGGGACCGGGCGAGCAGTACTTC.

The chain employs TRBV5-5 and TRBJ2-5; TRBD1 might be the D (5 bases). V lost 0 bases and J lost 7, with 13 bases in between. CDR1 SGHKS and CDR2 YYEKEE come from the germline V gene (reference sequence). The CDR3 is made up of 14 amino acids. The DNA for the CDR3 is TGTGCCAGCAGCTTGGAGCTGGCAGGGCCGACCCAGTACTTC. It translates to CASSLELAGPTQYF.

This clone was seen once. This chain connects TRBV11-2 to TRBJ1-5; D might be TRBD1 (5 bases). Trimming stripped 6 bases from V and 5 bases from J, with 14 bases between. The CDR3 runs 14 residues. From germline, CDR1 is SGHAT and CDR2 FQNNGV. The CDR3 nucleotides are TGTGCCAGCAGTCGAACAGGATCCGATCAGCCCCAGCATTTT. Translated: CASSRTGSDQPQHF.

This clone has more than one count but fewer than ten. The rearrangement joins TRBV10-1 to TRBJ1-2; TRBD1 aligns across 7 bases. After removal of 10 bases from V and 8 bases from J, the junction contained 4 bases not matched to a gene. The CDR3 length is 10 residues. CDR1 is WNHNN and CDR2 is SYGVQD in the germline V gene (reference sequence). The CDR3 bases are TGCGCCACCGACAGGGTCGGCTACACCTTC. Protein: CATDRVGYTF.

V is TRBV4-2 and J is TRBJ2-7, with 7 bases matching TRBD2. Germline loops: CDR1 LGHNA, CDR2 YNFKEQ. V shed 0 bases and J 1 base; nucleotides not matched to a gene: 9. This CDR3 is built from 17 residues. Here the CDR3 reads CASSQDHPAGLSYEQYF. The DNA of the CDR3 is TGTGCCAGCAGCCAAGATCACCCGGCGGGACTATCCTACGAGCAGTACTTC.

The rearrangement joins TRBV19 to TRBJ2-7; 9 nucleotides line up with TRBD2. This CDR3 is built from 15 residues. Germline V gene data show CDR1 as LNHDA and CDR2 as SQIVND (reference sequence). V trimming: 6 bases; J trimming: 2 bases; junction bases outside the gene matches: 8. The DNA of the CDR3 is TGTGCCAGTAGGCGAATAGCGGGGGAAACCTACGAGCAGTACTTC. Protein: CASRRIAGETYEQYF.

The gene calls are TRBV2 and TRBJ2-5; either TRBD1 or TRBD2 may supply D (5 bases each). Trimming cost V 5 bases and J 1 base, with 8 bases left between them. This CDR3 region has 13 residues. Germline V gene sequence: CDR1 SNHLY, CDR2 FYNNEI. The chain's CDR3 is CASSSGTQETQYF. DNA of the CDR3: TGTGCCAGCAGTTCCGGGACCCAAGAGACCCAGTACTTC.

The V call is TRBV5-1, the J call TRBJ2-3; no reliable D call. Trimming left V 0 bases short and J 1 base short, with 6 bases between. The CDR3 has 14 residues. CDR1 and CDR2 from the germline V gene are SGHRS and YFSETQ. The chain's CDR3 is CASSLAERTDTQYF. DNA of the CDR3: TGCGCCAGCAGCTTGGCCGAACGCACAGATACGCAGTATTTT.

This rearrangement joins TRBV11-2 to TRBJ1-1; TRBD1 matches at 7 bases. The germline CDR1 and CDR2 sequences are SGHAT and FQNNGV. V lost 5 bases and J lost 10; bases outside the gene matches: 10. This CDR3 contains 13 residues. CDR3 bases: TGTGCCAGCAGCGCCCGGGACAGTGGTGGAGCTTTCTTT. This sequence encodes CASSARDSGGAFF.